This record looks at one T cell receptor beta chain sequence and its context. These data belong to a study of blood T cell repertoires in COVID-19. Method: immunoSEQ multiplex PCR; TCRdb's copy keeps in-frame clones and lacks some. The data hold under 500,000 clones, with around nine tenths observed a single time. This TCR came from a woman aged 18-29 years with acute COVID-19. Sequenced: PBMCs or T cells enriched from blood (not recorded which).

CDR3 sequence reads: CSAYQGSYEQYF. CDR3 coding DNA: TGCAGCGCGTATCAGGGGTCTTACGAGCAGTACTTC. The V call is TRBV29-1, the J call TRBJ2-7, with a weak D call TRBD1 (6 bases). V lost 7 bases to trimming and J lost 4 bases, with 14 bases between them. The CDR3 contains 12 residues. CDR1 is SQVTM, CDR2 ANQGSEA, per germline.